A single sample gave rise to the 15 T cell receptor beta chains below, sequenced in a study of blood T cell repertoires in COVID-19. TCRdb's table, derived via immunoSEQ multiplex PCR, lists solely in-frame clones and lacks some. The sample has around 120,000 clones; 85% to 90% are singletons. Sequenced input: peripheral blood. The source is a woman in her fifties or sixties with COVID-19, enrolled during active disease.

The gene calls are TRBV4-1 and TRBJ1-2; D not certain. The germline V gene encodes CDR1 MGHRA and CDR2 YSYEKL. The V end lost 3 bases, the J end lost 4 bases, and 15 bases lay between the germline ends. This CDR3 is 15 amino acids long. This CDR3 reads CASSQRVIARYGYTF. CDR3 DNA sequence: TGCGCCAGCAGCCAGAGGGTCATTGCCCGCTATGGCTACACCTTC.

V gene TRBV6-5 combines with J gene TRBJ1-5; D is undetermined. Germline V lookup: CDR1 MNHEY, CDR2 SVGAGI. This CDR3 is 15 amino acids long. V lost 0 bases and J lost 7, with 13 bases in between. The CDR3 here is CASSYSRGAGQPQHF. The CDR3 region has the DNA TGTGCCAGCAGTTACTCACGGGGTGCAGGACAGCCCCAGCATTTT.

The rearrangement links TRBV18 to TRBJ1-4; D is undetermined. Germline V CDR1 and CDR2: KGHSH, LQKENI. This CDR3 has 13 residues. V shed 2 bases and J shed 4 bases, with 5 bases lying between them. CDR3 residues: CASSPVINEKLFF. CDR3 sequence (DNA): TGTGCCAGCTCACCAGTCATTAATGAAAAACTGTTTTTT.

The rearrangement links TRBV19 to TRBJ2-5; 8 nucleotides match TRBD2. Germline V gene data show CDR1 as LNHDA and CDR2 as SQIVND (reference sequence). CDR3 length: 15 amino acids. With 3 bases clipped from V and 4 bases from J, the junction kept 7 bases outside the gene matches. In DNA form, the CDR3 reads TGTGCCAGTAGTATTGGGGAGCGGGGGCTAGAGACCCAGTACTTC. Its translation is CASSIGERGLETQYF.

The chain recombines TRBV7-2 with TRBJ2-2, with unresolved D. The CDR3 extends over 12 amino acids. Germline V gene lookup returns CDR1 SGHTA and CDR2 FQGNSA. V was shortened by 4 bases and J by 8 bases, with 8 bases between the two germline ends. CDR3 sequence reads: CASSSSIGELFF. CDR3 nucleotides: TGTGCCAGCAGCTCTTCTATAGGGGAGCTGTTTTTT.

CDR3 amino acids: CASSPGTGEETQYF. The CDR3 coding sequence is TGTGCCAGCTCACCAGGGACGGGGGAAGAGACCCAGTACTTC. The J gene is TRBJ2-5, the V gene TRBV18; D may be TRBD2 (6 bases). The germline V gene encodes CDR1 KGHSH and CDR2 LQKENI. The CDR3 spans 14 residues. Deletions cut 2 bases from V and 3 bases from J, with 10 bases between.

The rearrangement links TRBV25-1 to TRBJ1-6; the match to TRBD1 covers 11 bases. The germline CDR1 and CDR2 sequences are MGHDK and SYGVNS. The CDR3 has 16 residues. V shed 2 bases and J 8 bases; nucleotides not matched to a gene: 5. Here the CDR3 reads CASSEGTGGPDSPLHF. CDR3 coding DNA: TGTGCCAGCAGTGAAGGGACAGGGGGTCCTGATTCACCCCTCCACTTT.

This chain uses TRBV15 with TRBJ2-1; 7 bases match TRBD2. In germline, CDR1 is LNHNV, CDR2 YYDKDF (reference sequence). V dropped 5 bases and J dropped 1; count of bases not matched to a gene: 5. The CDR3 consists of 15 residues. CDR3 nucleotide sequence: TGTGCCACCAGCGGGGGGAGGGTTTCCTACAATGAGCAGTTCTTC. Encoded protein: CATSGGRVSYNEQFF.

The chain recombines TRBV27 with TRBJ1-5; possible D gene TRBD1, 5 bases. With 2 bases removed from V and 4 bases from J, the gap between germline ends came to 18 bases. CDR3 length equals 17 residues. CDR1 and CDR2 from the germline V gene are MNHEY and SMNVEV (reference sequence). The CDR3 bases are TGTGCCAGCAGTTTAGCTCATAGCGGGGGGGGAAATCAGCCCCAGCATTTT. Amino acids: CASSLAHSGGGNQPQHF.

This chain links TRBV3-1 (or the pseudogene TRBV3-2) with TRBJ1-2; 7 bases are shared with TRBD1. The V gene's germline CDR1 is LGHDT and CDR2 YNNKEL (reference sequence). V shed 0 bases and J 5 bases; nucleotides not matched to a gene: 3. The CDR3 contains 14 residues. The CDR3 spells CASSQETGWYGYTF. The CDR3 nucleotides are TGTGCCAGCAGCCAAGAGACAGGGTGGTATGGCTACACCTTC.

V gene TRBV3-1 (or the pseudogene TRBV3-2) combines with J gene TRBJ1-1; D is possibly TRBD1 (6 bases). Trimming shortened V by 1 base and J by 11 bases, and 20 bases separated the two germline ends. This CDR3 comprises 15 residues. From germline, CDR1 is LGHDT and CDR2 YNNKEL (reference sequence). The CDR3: CASSQVGTTPWGAFF. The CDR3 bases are TGTGCCAGCAGCCAAGTGGGGACAACCCCGTGGGGCGCTTTCTTT.

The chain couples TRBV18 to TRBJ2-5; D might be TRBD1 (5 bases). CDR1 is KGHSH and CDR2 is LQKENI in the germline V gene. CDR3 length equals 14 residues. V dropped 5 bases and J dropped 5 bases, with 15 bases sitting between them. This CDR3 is CASSLDQSGETQYF. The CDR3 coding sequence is TGTGCCAGCTCATTGGACCAGTCAGGGGAGACCCAGTACTTC.

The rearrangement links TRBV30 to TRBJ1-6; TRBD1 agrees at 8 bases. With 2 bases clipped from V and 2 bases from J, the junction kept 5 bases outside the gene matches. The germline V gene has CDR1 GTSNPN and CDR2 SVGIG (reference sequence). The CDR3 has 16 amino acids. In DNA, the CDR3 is TGTGCCTGGAGTACTGACAGGGGAGCCTATAATTCACCCCTCCACTTT. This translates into CAWSTDRGAYNSPLHF.

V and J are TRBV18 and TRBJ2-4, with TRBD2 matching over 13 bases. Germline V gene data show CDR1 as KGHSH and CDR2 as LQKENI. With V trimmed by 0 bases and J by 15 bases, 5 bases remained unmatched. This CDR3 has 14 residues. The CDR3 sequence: CASSPPTSGGVLYF. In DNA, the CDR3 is TGTGCCAGCTCACCACCCACTAGCGGGGGGGTCTTGTACTTC.

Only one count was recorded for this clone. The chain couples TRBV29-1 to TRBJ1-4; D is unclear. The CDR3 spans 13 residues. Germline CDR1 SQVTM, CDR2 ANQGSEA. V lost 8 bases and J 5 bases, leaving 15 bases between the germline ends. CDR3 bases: TGCAGCACCCGGACGGGATCAAATGAAAAACTGTTTTTT. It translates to CSTRTGSNEKLFF.